These 9 T cell receptor beta chains originate from one sample sequenced in a study of CD8+ T cells in alopecia areata. Sequencing templates came from extracted RNA that was reverse transcribed into cDNA. Only in-frame clones appear in the TCRdb table, and some are missing; sequencing was by immunoSEQ multiplex PCR. Counted here are under 300,000 clones, under 80% occurring once; the ten biggest clones make up around 1.2%. The sample here was CD4+ T cells sorted from blood, taken at week 0. Receptor source: a human donor with alopecia areata.

The chain's CDR3 is CSVDRKSNTEAFF. The CDR3 DNA is TGCAGCGTTGACCGGAAATCGAACACTGAAGCTTTCTTT. V is TRBV29-1 and J is TRBJ1-1; unclear D gene. With 3 bases removed from V and 1 base from J, the gap between germline ends came to 9 bases. In germline, CDR1 is SQVTM, CDR2 ANQGSEA. This CDR3 spans 13 amino acids.

V and J are TRBV14 and TRBJ2-1; a possible D gene is TRBD1 (5 bases). V was shortened by 3 bases and J by 8 bases, with 11 bases between the two germline ends. CDR3 length: 13 residues. The germline V gene has CDR1 SGHDN and CDR2 FVKESK. CDR3 protein: CASSHRVLYEQFF. CDR3 bases: TGTGCCAGCAGCCACAGGGTGCTCTATGAGCAGTTCTTC. Filled out from reference TRBV14 and TRBJ2-1, the complete variable domain reads EAGVTQFPSHSVIEKGQTVTLRCDPISGHDNLYWYRRVMGKEIKFLLHFVKESKQDESGMPNNRFLAERTGGTYSTLKVQPAELEDSGVYFCASSHRVLYEQFFGPGTRLTVL.

The table lists this clone with a few counts. This CDR3 is also generated by other DNA sequences in the sample. V and J are TRBV29-1 and TRBJ2-3, with 7 bases aligning to TRBD1. Looked up from germline, CDR1 is SQVTM and CDR2 is ANQGSEA. The CDR3 is made up of 12 amino acids. V shed 2 bases and J 4 bases; nucleotides not matched to a gene: 0. CDR3 region: CSVETGADTQYF. CDR3 DNA sequence: TGCAGCGTTGAAACAGGGGCAGATACGCAGTATTTT.

The V and J genes are TRBV30 and TRBJ1-1; D uncertain. The germline gives CDR1 GTSNPN, CDR2 SVGIG (reference sequence). Trimming took off 0 bases at V and 8 bases at J, with 13 bases between the two ends. CDR3 length equals 13 residues. The CDR3 reads CAWSVRRSLEAFF. The CDR3 DNA reads TGTGCCTGGAGTGTACGTAGGAGCCTCGAAGCTTTCTTT.

The genes are TRBV25-1 and TRBJ2-1; 7 bases agree with TRBD1. The CDR3 totals 15 residues. Trimming removed 0 bases from V and 4 bases from J; junction bases left unmatched: 3. In germline, CDR1 is MGHDK, CDR2 SYGVNS. This chain's CDR3 is CASSEYPGQYNEQFF. CDR3 in DNA: TGTGCCAGCAGTGAATATCCGGGACAGTACAATGAGCAGTTCTTC.

This clone has just a few counts. The chain is built from TRBV5-4 and TRBJ1-6, with 7 bases aligning to TRBD1. The ends lost 4 bases at V and 7 bases at J; junction bases unmatched: 5. The CDR3 is 14 residues long. The germline CDR1 and CDR2 sequences are SGHNT and YYREEE (reference sequence). CDR3 sequence (DNA): TGTGCCAGCAGCCCAGGACAGGCAAATTCACCCCTCCACTTT. The encoded protein is CASSPGQANSPLHF.

This chain links TRBV4-3 with TRBJ1-1; perhaps TRBD1 as D (6 bases). Trimming pared 0 bases from V and 4 bases from J, leaving 15 bases between. The CDR3 contains 16 residues. Germline V gene data show CDR1 as LGHNA and CDR2 as YSLEER. CDR3 DNA: TGCGCCAGCAGCCAAGAAGTACAGGGTGTCGCCACTGAAGCTTTCTTT. Protein: CASSQEVQGVATEAFF.

In its sample, this clone was seen a few times. This chain links TRBV27 with TRBJ1-6; weak D call: TRBD1 (5 bases). Germline V lookup: CDR1 MNHEY, CDR2 SMNVEV (reference sequence). This CDR3 has 16 residues. Deletions cut 6 bases from V and 0 bases from J, with 12 bases between. The CDR3 nucleotides read TGTGCCAGCAGCCTGCAGGGAGCCTCCTATAATTCACCCCTCCACTTT. This encodes CASSLQGASYNSPLHF.

This clone was seen a handful of times. Other DNA sequences of this sample code for an identical CDR3. The gene calls are TRBV30 and TRBJ1-2, with D perhaps TRBD1 (5 bases). Germline V gene lookup returns CDR1 GTSNPN and CDR2 SVGIG (reference sequence). CDR3 length: 12 residues. V gave up 0 bases and J gave up 8 bases, with 10 bases separating them. The CDR3 DNA reads as TGTGCCTGGAGTGTACGCAGGGAGGGCTACACCTTC. Translated: CAWSVRREGYTF.